One sample yielded the 17 T cell receptor beta chains listed below, sequenced in a study of T cell repertoires in cytomegalovirus infection. A single record per CDR3 protein comes from TCRdb applying MiXCR to the reads. The data show 200,000 to 250,000 distinct CDR3 sequences, 22% seen once. The specimen sequenced was CD8+ T cells from PBMCs. The receptors come from a human donor in good health (CMV status not recorded). Some clones in this sample may be carry-over from other donors' samples.

This clonotype was picked up a small number of times. The rearrangement joins TRBV7-6 to TRBJ1-2; D uncertain. Trimming shortened V by 11 bases and J by 3 bases, and 13 bases separated the two germline ends. CDR3 length: 12 amino acids. From germline, CDR1 is SGHVS and CDR2 FNYEAQ. The CDR3 DNA follows: TGTGCCGGTCAAGGTTTGGACTATGGCTACACCTTC. Its translation: CAGQGLDYGYTF.

This clonotype was seen a handful of times. The chain uses TRBV7-8 and TRBJ2-1; D remains unclear. In germline, CDR1 is SGHVS, CDR2 FQNEAQ. This CDR3 comprises 13 residues. V was pared by 2 bases and J by 3 bases, with 5 bases between. This CDR3 is CASSLIGYNEQFF. The CDR3, as DNA: TGTGCCAGCAGCTTAATTGGCTACAATGAGCAGTTCTTC.

CDR3 in DNA: TGCAGCGTTGAAACGACAGAGACGTACAATGAGCAGTTCTTC. Translation gives CSVETTETYNEQFF. The genes are TRBV29-1 and TRBJ2-1; D perhaps matches TRBD1 (5 bases). V was cut by 2 bases and J by 4 bases, with 12 bases left in between. CDR3 size: 14 residues. Germline V gene data show CDR1 as SQVTM and CDR2 as ANQGSEA.

This clonotype was seen more than once but under ten times. This chain links TRBV7-8 with TRBJ2-7; D gene ambiguous. Trimming stripped 3 bases from V and 3 bases from J, with 6 bases between. Germline CDR1 is SGHVS and CDR2 is FQNEAQ. This CDR3 contains 12 residues. CDR3: CASSFVIYEQYF. Written as DNA, the CDR3 is TGTGCCAGCAGCTTTGTGATCTACGAGCAGTACTTC. Combining the CDR3 with reference TRBV7-8 and TRBJ2-7 gives the whole variable domain GAGVSQSPRYKVAKRGQDVALRCDPISGHVSLFWYQQALGQGPEFLTYFQNEAQLDKSGLPSDRFFAERPEGSVSTLKIQRTQQEDSAVYLCASSFVIYEQYFGPGTRLTVT.

The V gene is TRBV6-6, the J gene TRBJ2-5; TRBD1 aligns across 7 bases. Germline values: CDR1 MNHNY, CDR2 SVGAGI (reference sequence). J lost 2 bases, V lost 6 bases, and 6 bases had no gene match. The CDR3 totals 14 residues. The CDR3 DNA sequence: TGTGCCAGCAGCGATTGGGACAGTCAAGAGACCCAGTACTTC. Its protein product is CASSDWDSQETQYF.

The rearrangement uses TRBV6-2 or TRBV6-3 and TRBJ2-1; D is possibly TRBD2 (6 bases). Trimming stripped 4 bases from V and 5 bases from J, with 6 bases between. The CDR3 contains 12 residues. The germline V gene encodes CDR1 MNHEY and CDR2 SVGEGT. The CDR3 DNA reads TGTGCCAGCAGTTGGGGGGACAATGAGCAGTTCTTC. Amino acids: CASSWGDNEQFF.

This clonotype was counted many times. The rearrangement links TRBV12-3 or TRBV12-4 to TRBJ2-3; 8 bases line up with TRBD1. The ends lost 5 bases at V and 0 bases at J; junction bases unmatched: 13. The CDR3 totals 18 residues. CDR3 bases: TGTGCCAGCAGTGGGTCCATTAAACAGGGGGAAAGCACAGATACGCAGTATTTT. Translated: CASSGSIKQGESTDTQYF.

The V gene is TRBV12-3 or TRBV12-4, the J gene TRBJ1-3, with D possibly TRBD1 on 5 matching bases. The V end lost 9 bases, the J end lost 0 bases, and 12 bases lay between the germline ends. CDR3 size: 14 residues. The CDR3 nucleotides are TGTGCCAGTACACAGGCTTTCTCTGGAAACACCATATATTTT. This gives the protein CASTQAFSGNTIYF.

A few counts support this clonotype. The V call is TRBV28, the J call TRBJ1-1; maybe TRBD1 (5 bases). This CDR3 is 13 amino acids long. Per germline, CDR1 MDHEN and CDR2 SYDVKM. Trimming removed 1 base from V and 4 bases from J, with 7 bases in between. The chain's CDR3 is CASSLSQGTEAFF. The CDR3, as DNA: TGTGCCAGCAGTTTATCCCAGGGCACTGAAGCTTTCTTT.

The chain couples TRBV9 to TRBJ2-1; D unresolved. The CDR3 sequence is 11 residues long. V lost 0 bases and J 8 bases, leaving 3 bases between the germline ends. Germline V CDR1 and CDR2: SGDLS, YYNGEE. CDR3 DNA: TGTGCCAGCAGCGTAGCGGATGAGCAGTTCTTC. The encoded protein is CASSVADEQFF.

This clonotype came up a few times. The gene calls are TRBV25-1 and TRBJ1-2; D remains ambiguous. Germline CDR1 is MGHDK and CDR2 is SYGVNS. Trimming took 1 base from V and 2 from J, leaving 17 bases between them. The CDR3 consists of 17 residues. The DNA for the CDR3 is TGTGCCAGCAGTGAATCCGCCCCCTTGGGAGACAACTATGGCTACACCTTC. Translating gives CASSESAPLGDNYGYTF.

The CDR3 sequence: CASSSGQGYFGYTF. In nucleotides, the CDR3 is TGTGCCAGCAGCTCCGGACAGGGCTATTTTGGCTACACCTTC. V usage is TRBV7-9 and J usage is TRBJ1-2; 8 bases agree with TRBD1. Trimming removed 4 bases from V and 7 bases from J; junction bases left unmatched: 8. The CDR3 is 14 amino acids. The germline CDR1 and CDR2 sequences are SEHNR and FQNEAQ (reference sequence).

The V gene is TRBV12-3 or TRBV12-4, the J gene TRBJ2-1, with unresolved D. V was trimmed by 3 bases and J by 4 bases, leaving 10 bases between them. This CDR3 has 14 amino acids. This CDR3 is CASSFRVGYNEQFF. The CDR3 DNA is TGTGCCAGCAGTTTTAGGGTTGGATACAATGAGCAGTTCTTC.

This clonotype came up a few times. This chain uses TRBV7-6 with TRBJ1-1, with D perhaps TRBD1 (5 bases). The CDR3 is 15 residues long. The germline CDR1 and CDR2 sequences are SGHVS and FNYEAQ. Trimming took off 8 bases at V and 1 base at J, with 17 bases between the two ends. The CDR3 region is CASRPPWGGNTEAFF. The CDR3 DNA follows: TGTGCCAGCCGACCCCCGTGGGGGGGGAACACTGAAGCTTTCTTT. The full variable domain, with the rest looked up from reference TRBV7-6 and TRBJ1-1, is GAGVSQSPRYKVTKRGQDVALRCDPISGHVSLYWYRQALGQGPEFLTYFNYEAQQDKSGLPNDRFSAERPEGSISTLTIQRTEQRDSAMYRCASRPPWGGNTEAFFGQGTRLTVV.

This clonotype was recorded a few times. CDR3 loop: CASSLGGEAKNIQYF. In DNA, the CDR3 is TGTGCCAGCAGCTTAGGCGGGGAGGCCAAAAACATTCAGTACTTC. The chain links TRBV7-9 to TRBJ2-4, with D possibly TRBD2 on 6 matching bases. V lost 1 base, J lost 1 base, and 8 bases lay in between. There are 15 residues in the CDR3. Looked up from germline, CDR1 is SEHNR and CDR2 is FQNEAQ (reference sequence). Complete variable domain (other parts from reference TRBV7-9 and TRBJ2-4): DTGVSQNPRHKITKRGQNVTFRCDPISEHNRLYWYRQTLGQGPEFLTYFQNEAQLEKSRLLSDRFSAERPKGSFSTLEIQRTEQGDSAMYLCASSLGGEAKNIQYFGAGTRLSVL.

This clonotype has only a few counts. The CDR3 sequence: CATRSASSYEQYF. CDR3 DNA: TGTGCCACCAGGTCGGCCTCCAGCTACGAGCAGTACTTC. This chain connects TRBV6-6 to TRBJ2-7; no definite D call. The CDR3 length is 13 residues. Germline lookup yields CDR1 MNHNY and CDR2 SVGAGI (reference sequence). The V end lost 10 bases, the J end lost 3 bases, and 16 bases lay between the germline ends.

This clonotype occurred a few times. The V gene is TRBV19, the J gene TRBJ2-3, with 10 bases matching TRBD2. The CDR3 sequence is 16 residues long. Germline V CDR1 and CDR2: LNHDA, SQIVND (reference sequence). Losses at the gene ends were 1 base for V and 2 bases for J; bases not matched to a gene: 3. The CDR3 loop is CASSIGLAGVTDTQYF. CDR3 coding DNA: TGTGCCAGTAGTATAGGGCTAGCGGGGGTCACAGATACGCAGTATTTT. Full variable domain (missing parts from reference TRBV19 and TRBJ2-3): DGGITQSPKYLFRKEGQNVTLSCEQNLNHDAMYWYRQDPGQGLRLIYYSQIVNDFQKGDIAEGYSVSREKKESFPLTVTSAQKNPTAFYLCASSIGLAGVTDTQYFGPGTRLTVL.